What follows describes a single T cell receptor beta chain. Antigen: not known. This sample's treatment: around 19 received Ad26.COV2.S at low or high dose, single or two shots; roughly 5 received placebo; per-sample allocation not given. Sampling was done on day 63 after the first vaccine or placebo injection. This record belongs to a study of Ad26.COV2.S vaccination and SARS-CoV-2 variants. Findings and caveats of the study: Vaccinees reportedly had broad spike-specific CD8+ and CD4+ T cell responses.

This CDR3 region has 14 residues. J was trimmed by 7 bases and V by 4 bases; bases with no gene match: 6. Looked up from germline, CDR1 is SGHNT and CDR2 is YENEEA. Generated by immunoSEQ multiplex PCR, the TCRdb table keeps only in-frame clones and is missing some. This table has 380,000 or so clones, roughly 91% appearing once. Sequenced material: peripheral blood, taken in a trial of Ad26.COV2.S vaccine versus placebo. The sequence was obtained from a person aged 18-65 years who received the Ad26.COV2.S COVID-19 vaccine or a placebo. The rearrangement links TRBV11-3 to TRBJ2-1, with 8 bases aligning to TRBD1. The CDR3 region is CASSSGDRPNEQFF. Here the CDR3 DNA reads TGTGCCAGCAGCTCTGGGGACAGGCCGAATGAGCAGTTCTTC.